This T cell receptor beta chain originates from a study of cytomegalovirus exposure and HLA in healthy donors (dated 2017 in TCRdb). Looking at the study overall: An earlier analysis of some 600 of the donors reported approximately 260 Gb of sequence data and about 120 million unique TCR beta sequences obtained from 180 million or so T cells. An early release covering some 640 HLA-typed donors comprised about 300 gigabases of sequencing data and around 80 million unique TCR sequences. Of the approximately 400 genotyped donors, 65% to 90% fell in the genetic ancestry cluster associated with self-reported Caucasian donors. The study aimed to test whether cataloging public T cell receptors could reveal signatures of past pathogen exposure. Using immunosequencing, the study profiled T cell repertoires from about 620 subjects and related those repertoires to cytomegalovirus serostatus. Besides the first cohort of 550 to 750 subjects, a separate validation cohort made up of 120 different subjects was used. The study combined high-throughput TCR immunosequencing, statistical association of individual TCRs with disease status, and machine learning to predict cytomegalovirus infection status. To study patterns of TCR occurrence, a later analysis re-analyzed previously published TCR beta repertoires from 666 donors and added high-resolution HLA genotyping. Rather than drawing on any new phenotypic data, the later analysis identified candidate immune exposures from TCR beta sequences and the way those sequences occurred across donors. An earlier analysis of 587 of the donors applied high-throughput TCR beta sequencing to assess whether each TCR beta V gene segment acted as functional or pseudogenic. Donor age, sex, ethnicity and CMV serostatus were compiled alongside the repertoire data. In a later genetic analysis, genome-wide SNP genotypes for about 55% of the roughly 700 donors were used, and that subset was treated as a discovery cohort. All discovery cohort repertoires had been generated using a single sequencing platform. Class I and class II HLA loci were covered by the typing at four-digit resolution. The number of donors typed differed by locus, with about 629-630 for A, B, C, DRB1 and DQB1, 522 for DQA1, 600 to 610 for DPA1, and around 430 for DPB1. Roughly 5 DR-DQ haplotypes were handled as single units for association and clustering, since linkage in the cohort was strong. Among about 390 genotyped donors of the cohort, an average of 235,054 unique TCR beta nucleotide sequences were sequenced per donor, around 20% of them non-productive. Overall study results and their limits: A cluster of highly shared sequence variants was judged likely to be a technical artifact of the sequencing pipeline. Because counts were too low, 15 or so rarely observed V segments, including chromosome 9 orphons, were excluded from the earlier analysis of several hundred of the donors. Presence/absence analyses assumed roughly uniform sequencing depth across donors, an assumption that may not hold. According to a later analysis, parvovirus B19, influenza, CMV and Epstein-Barr virus appeared linked to several top co-occurrence clusters. In the study, some 160 TCR beta chains were listed as associated with cytomegalovirus. According to a later analysis, TCR association rates differed among HLA loci, with DRB1 alleles showing the most associated TCRs and HLA-C alleles showing the fewest. According to a later genetic analysis, donors in an Asian-associated ancestry cluster had fewer N-insertions in productive TCRs than the approximately 670-donor mean. In a later analysis, about 16,000 TCR beta sequences were associated with specific HLA alleles at a false discovery rate of 0.05. A later genetic analysis associated a missense DCLRE1C variant with V-gene and J-gene trimming of TCR beta chains, and an independent cohort replicated the association. Because some donors lacked HLA typing at each locus, the association tests relied only on the typed subset. A further reported finding was that TCR beta sequences accurately predicted the HLA-A and HLA-B alleles for most subjects in the first cohort. In this cohort, only TCR beta chains were sequenced, and detectable features were limited by the absence of alpha or paired-chain data. Most TCR sequences were observed very rarely across donors, whereas some public TCRs were present in many individuals. The 87-base-pair reads could not distinguish some IMGT-functional V segments, including TRBV6-2 and TRBV6-3, so those segments were excluded. In a later analysis, HLA-associated TCR beta chains were found to be more clonally expanded and to have lower generation probabilities than equally common non-associated chains. The classifier was reported to diagnose cytomegalovirus status with high specificity and sensitivity in both the original and validation cohorts. The only immune exposure information available for the cohort was CMV serostatus. Assigning TCR associations to individual alleles was difficult when HLA alleles, especially DR and DQ, strongly co-occurred. Correlated functional status among segregating V segments might be attributable to linkage disequilibrium, but an unknown experimental factor could not be ruled out. In a later analysis, most CMV-associated TCR beta chains were found to appear HLA-restricted, with HLA associations seemingly driven largely by CMV exposure. In vitro tests confirmed that a few of the cytomegalovirus-associated TCR beta chains recognize cytomegalovirus antigens. According to the authors, the approach could potentially be generalized to other disease states and immunological phenotypes. In an earlier analysis of about 600 of the donors, most TCR beta V segments appeared in productive rearrangements about 87% or about 30% of the time, broadly matching IMGT annotations.

CDR1 and CDR2 (SGHRS, YFSETQ) derive from the germline V gene. Compared with germline, V lacks 4 bases and J lacks 6 bases; bases without a gene match: 7. From the cysteine through the phenylalanine, the CDR3 covers 14 amino acids. Only the CDR3 portion is preserved as DNA: 42 bases, with reading frame beginning at the first base. Receptor amplification or capture employed the immunoSEQ multiplex PCR assay. The multiplex PCR relied on a mix of 60 forward primers for TCR Vbeta segments and 13 reverse primers for TCR Jbeta segments. Amplification of the CDR3 region of rearranged TCR beta genes was performed with a multiplex PCR assay on genomic DNA. The Illumina HiSeq System was used to sequence the amplified TCR beta libraries as 87-base-pair reads. Per the authors' processing: Across the 700 or so repertoires, a later analysis counted roughly 84 million unique TCR beta chains, roughly 11 million of which were shared by at least two donors. To remove PCR and sequencing errors, raw reads were error-corrected and collapsed into unique sequences using a nearest-neighbor algorithm that merged closely related sequences. V, D and J gene segments were assigned by aligning CDR3 sequences to IMGT reference sequences. For a sequence to be retained, at least a six-nucleotide match to both a V gene segment and a J gene segment was required. Rearrangements were called productive when the CDR3 lacked stop codons and stayed in frame with V and J; all others were non-productive. CDR3 was defined according to IMGT convention as the region running from the second conserved V-encoded cysteine to the conserved J-encoded phenylalanine. Sequences without an unambiguous match to a single V gene segment were excluded from the earlier analysis of a few hundred of the donors. An earlier analysis of fewer than 650 of the donors classified V segments as functional when productive rearrangements were above 56.7% and as segregating when the standard deviation between donors was above 5%. A statistical classification framework was built for diagnosing cytomegalovirus status from the catalog of TCR beta chain sequences. A later analysis assigned V and J genes by comparing TCR nucleotide sequences with IMGT/GENE-DB human TR gene sequences. A later analysis assigned CDR3 sequences and most-parsimonious VDJ recombination scenarios with the TCRdist pipeline. In a later analysis, each TCR beta chain was defined by its CDR3 amino acid sequence together with its V-gene family, and reads lacking a unique V-gene family were excluded. In a later analysis, fewer than 650 highly shared, low-generation-probability nucleotide sequences were removed to address suspected cross-contamination and a sequencing artifact. A later analysis calculated a clonal expansion index for each public chain from normalized within-repertoire ranks of inferred template counts. A later analysis computed generation probabilities with a VDJ recombination model fitted to out-of-frame rearrangements, and checked the results against IGoR. In a later analysis, hypergeometric tests were used to score TCR-TCR, TCR-HLA and TCR-CMV co-occurrence, with a repertoire-size bias correction applied to TCR pairs. To estimate false discovery rates, a later analysis permuted the HLA or CMV assignments 20 times. In a later analysis, co-occurring TCRs were grouped with DBSCAN, and TCRdist sequence similarity was added when clustering was performed within HLA-allele-positive subsets. Repertoires with fewer than 30,000 or more than 120,000 public chains, plus five repertoires with anomalous nucleotide sharing, were excluded from co-occurrence clustering. TCRdb took over this immuneACCESS table, retaining in-frame rearrangements with V and J assigned. Such tables are incomplete; in checked studies, under half of the missing clones stem from an unresolved V gene, and the remainder is unexplained. From that table come the V and J calls and clone size; the DNA was used to work out D and trimming. Counted in this sample were 150,000 or so clones; 77% of them appeared once. The top ten clonotypes cover 1.5% to 2% of the sample.

Note on this clone: The clone's antigen remains unknown. It has no much larger one-base neighbor in the sample; base qualities were not kept.

The cohort consisted of 600 to 750 healthy bone marrow donors. At the time of sampling, all cohort members were nominally healthy, though unrecorded immune exposures were likely present. The donor tested CMV seronegative, placing the donor among the approximately 400 seronegative members of the cohort. Each donor provided a peripheral blood sample, and peripheral blood mononuclear cells were used for TCR beta sequencing. The Qiagen DNeasy Blood Extraction Kit was used to extract genomic DNA from the blood cell samples. The clonotype was recovered from a woman aged 25 to 39 in good health and CMV-seronegative. Sequenced input: PBMCs. The receptor chain draws on TRBV5-1 and TRBJ1-2; 9 central bases correspond to TRBD1. The CDR3 corresponds to CASSPRQGVNGYTF. At the DNA level, the sequence is TGCGCCAGCAGCCCCCGACAGGGGGTGAATGGCTACACCTTC.